This T cell receptor (beta chain) emerged from a study of blood T cell repertoires in COVID-19 (TCRdb year 2020). Regarding the study in general: Samples covering the acute and convalescent phases of COVID-19 were provided by collaborators in the United States, Italy and Spain. The prospective study material was composed of cDNA or gDNA derived from T cells, B-cell-depleted T cells, or PBMCs. Subjects who had been exposed to COVID-19, were actively infected with it, or had recovered from it provided the deeply sampled blood TCRbeta repertoires that made up the dataset. The repertoires were released in a freely available public database meant as a resource for research on the immune response to SARS-CoV-2. The samples were drawn from two sources: the first 160 participants of the ongoing ImmuneRACE study, and 950 to 1,500 subjects contributed by 6 global collaborators. A de-identified subject ID, COVID-19 status, age in years and sex were almost always included in the sample metadata. Where HLA class I and class II types were available, the types were taken from metadata supplied by the sample provider, not from assay-based typing.

The full study reports these points: Clinical and demographic metadata were provided uncurated, with the amount varying by source and participant.

Regarding this clone: It has no known antigen specificity. No base-level quality is on record; no much larger clone is a single base apart.

Each collaborating institution followed its own protocols to collect whole blood in K2EDTA tubes. For TCRbeta analysis, collaborators shipped samples in one of three forms: frozen whole blood, isolated PBMCs, or DNA extracted from either of those sample types. The immunoSEQ Assay, a bias-controlled multiplex PCR, was used to amplify TCRbeta CDR3 regions from genomic DNA. The authors processed their data as follows. Within the assay, amplification of reference gene primers was used to estimate how many nucleated cells each sample contained. Sequence reads were collapsed and filtered to measure the absolute abundance of every unique TCRbeta CDR3 rearrangement. Productive Simpson clonality was computed per sample as the square root of Simpson's diversity index over productive rearrangements. In its TCRdb copy, this immuneACCESS table keeps in-frame sequences only and misses some clones. Where compared with another copy, unresolved V genes explain less than half of these, and the others have no known cause. D and trimming were read from the DNA, whereas the V and J calls and clone size are those reported in that table. Counted in this sample were around 190,000 clones; more than 75% of them appeared once. The ten largest account for under 5% of the sample.

Counted from cysteine to phenylalanine, this CDR3 has 17 amino acids. Of all the DNA, just the CDR3 is kept, 51 bases in frame from base 1. According to the germline V gene, CDR1 reads SGHTA and CDR2 reads FQGNSA. V is trimmed back by 3 bases and J by 0 bases, and the junction contains 11 bases that no gene match accounts for. The specimen sequenced was peripheral blood. The receptor's source is a human donor in a cohort sampled during active COVID-19. The chain is encoded by TRBV7-2 joined to TRBJ2-7, and 7 junctional nucleotides match TRBD1. The sequence in DNA is TGTGCCAGCAGCTTGACGAGGACCGGGACAGCCTCCTACGAGCAGTACTTC. Its product reads: CASSLTRTGTASYEQYF.